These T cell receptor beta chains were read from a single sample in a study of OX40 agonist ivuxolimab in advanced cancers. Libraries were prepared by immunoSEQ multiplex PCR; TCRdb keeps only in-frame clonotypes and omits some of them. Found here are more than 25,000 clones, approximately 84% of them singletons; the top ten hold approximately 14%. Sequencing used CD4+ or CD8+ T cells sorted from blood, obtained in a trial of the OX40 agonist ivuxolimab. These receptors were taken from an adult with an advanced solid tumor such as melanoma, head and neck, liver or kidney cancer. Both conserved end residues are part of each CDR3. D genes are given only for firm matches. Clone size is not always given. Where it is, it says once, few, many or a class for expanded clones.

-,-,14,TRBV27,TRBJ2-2,CASSPGHNTGELFF,TGTGCCAGCAGTCCGGGACATAACACCGGGGAGCTGTTTTTT
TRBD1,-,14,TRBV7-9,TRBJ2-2,CASSLPTGTGELFF,TGTGCCAGCAGCTTACCGACAGGGACCGGGGAGCTGTTTTTT
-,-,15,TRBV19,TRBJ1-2,CASSNYPGSTYGYTF,TGTGCCAGTAGCAATTACCCGGGTTCCACTTATGGCTACACCTTC
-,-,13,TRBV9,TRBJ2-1,CASGDGDPNEQFF,TGTGCCAGCGGGGATGGGGACCCCAATGAGCAGTTCTTC
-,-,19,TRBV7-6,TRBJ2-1,CASSFPQEGGRALVNEQFF,TGTGCCAGCAGCTTCCCTCAGGAGGGGGGCAGGGCTTTAGTGAATGAGCAGTTCTTC
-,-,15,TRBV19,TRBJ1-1,CASSIGAGSDTEAFF,TGTGCCAGTAGTATTGGGGCAGGGAGTGACACTGAAGCTTTCTTT
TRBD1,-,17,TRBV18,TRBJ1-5,CASSLTGGGGSNQPQHF,TGTGCCAGCTCACTGACAGGGGGCGGAGGTAGCAATCAGCCCCAGCATTTT
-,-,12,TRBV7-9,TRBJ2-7,CASSLGWDEQYF,TGTGCCAGCAGCTTAGGTTGGGACGAGCAGTACTTC
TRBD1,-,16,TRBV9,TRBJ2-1,CASSVGDRLGYNEQFF,TGTGCCAGCAGCGTTGGGGACAGATTGGGCTACAATGAGCAGTTCTTC
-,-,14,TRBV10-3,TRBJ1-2,CAISDAREFYGYTF,TGTGCCATCAGTGATGCGAGGGAATTCTATGGCTACACCTTC
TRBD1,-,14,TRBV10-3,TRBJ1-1,CAISPSTGGTEAFF,TGTGCCATCAGTCCTTCTACAGGGGGCACTGAAGCTTTCTTT
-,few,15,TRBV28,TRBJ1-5,CASSLGVGRNQPQHF,TGTGCCAGCAGTCTGGGGGTCGGGCGCAATCAGCCCCAGCATTTT
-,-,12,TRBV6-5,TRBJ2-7,CASSYNSYEQYF,TGTGCCAGCAGTTACAACAGCTACGAGCAGTACTTC
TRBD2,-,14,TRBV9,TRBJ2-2,CASSVIAGTGELFF,TGTGCCAGCAGCGTGATAGCGGGCACCGGGGAGCTGTTTTTT
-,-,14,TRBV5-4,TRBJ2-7,CASSLVGGPHEQYF,TGTGCCAGCAGCTTGGTTGGGGGACCCCACGAGCAGTACTTC
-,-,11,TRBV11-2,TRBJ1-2,CASSLDSFYTF,TGTGCCAGCAGCTTAGACAGCTTCTACACCTTC
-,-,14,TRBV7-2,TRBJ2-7,CASSYDSSSYEQYF,TGTGCCAGCAGCTACGACTCGAGCTCCTACGAGCAGTACTTC
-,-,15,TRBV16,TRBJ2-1,CASSQLDSLTNEQFF,TGTGCCAGCAGCCAATTGGATAGCCTTACCAATGAGCAGTTCTTC
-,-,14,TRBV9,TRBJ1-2,CASSPEDQVYGYTF,TGTGCCAGCAGCCCCGAAGACCAAGTCTATGGCTACACCTTC
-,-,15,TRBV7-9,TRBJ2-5,CASSPALDSKETQYF,TGTGCCAGCAGCCCCGCTTTGGACAGTAAAGAGACCCAGTACTTC
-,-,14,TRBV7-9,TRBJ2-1,CASSYRLGDNEQFF,TGTGCCAGCAGCTATCGACTAGGGGACAATGAGCAGTTCTTC
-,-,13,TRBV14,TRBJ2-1,CASSQDRYNEQFF,TGTGCCAGCAGCCAAGATCGATACAATGAGCAGTTCTTC
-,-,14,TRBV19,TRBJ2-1,CASRGGDRRNEQFF,TGTGCCAGTAGGGGCGGGGACCGAAGAAATGAGCAGTTCTTC
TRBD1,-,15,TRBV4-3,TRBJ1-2,CASSQDEGAMLGYTF,TGCGCCAGCAGCCAAGATGAGGGGGCGATGCTTGGCTACACCTTC
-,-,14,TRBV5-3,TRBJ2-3,CARSLAYRADTQYF,TGTGCCAGAAGCTTGGCCTATAGGGCAGATACGCAGTATTTT
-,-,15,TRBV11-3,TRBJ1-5,CASSVVRDSNQPQHF,TGTGCCAGCAGCGTAGTAAGGGATAGCAATCAGCCCCAGCATTTT
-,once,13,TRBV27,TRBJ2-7,CASSAGSHYEQYF,TGTGCCAGCAGTGCAGGGTCCCACTACGAGCAGTACTTC
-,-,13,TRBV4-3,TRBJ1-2,CASSQENLYGYTF,TGCGCCAGCAGCCAAGAGAACCTCTATGGCTACACCTTC
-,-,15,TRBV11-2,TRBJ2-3,CASSTLSVAVDTQYF,TGTGCCAGCAGCACTCTGTCCGTAGCCGTAGATACGCAGTATTTT
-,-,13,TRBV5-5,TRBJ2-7,CASGERSSYEQYF,TGTGCCAGCGGAGAGCGTAGCTCCTACGAGCAGTACTTC
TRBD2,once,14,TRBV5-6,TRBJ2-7,CASSLTSDSYEQYF,TGTGCCAGCAGCTTGACTAGCGACTCCTACGAGCAGTACTTC
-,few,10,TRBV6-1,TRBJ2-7,CASNAYEQYF,TGTGCCAGCAATGCGTACGAGCAGTACTTC
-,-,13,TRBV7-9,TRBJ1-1,CASIPEEETEAFF,TGTGCCAGCATCCCTGAAGAGGAGACTGAAGCTTTCTTT
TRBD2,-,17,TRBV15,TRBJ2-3,CATSRDPPGGPTDTQYF,TGTGCCACCAGCAGAGATCCCCCGGGAGGGCCGACAGATACGCAGTATTTT
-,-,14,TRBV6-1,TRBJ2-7,CASSEEPWGYEQYF,TGTGCCAGCAGTGAAGAACCCTGGGGCTACGAGCAGTACTTC
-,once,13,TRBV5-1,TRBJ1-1,CASSFFPNTEAFF,TGCGCCAGCAGCTTTTTCCCGAACACTGAAGCTTTCTTT
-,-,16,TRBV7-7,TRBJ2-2,CASSLRWQENTGELFF,TGTGCTAGCAGCTTGCGCTGGCAGGAGAACACCGGGGAGCTGTTTTTT